This is a list of T cell receptor beta chains from one sample in a study of blood T cell repertoires in COVID-19. Method: immunoSEQ multiplex PCR; TCRdb's copy keeps in-frame clones and lacks some. The table records 320,000 or so clones, about 90% of them present only once. Sequenced input: PBMCs or T cells enriched from blood (not recorded which). These receptors were obtained from a man aged 25 to 45 who had recovered from COVID-19. Both conserved end residues are part of each CDR3. The D gene is left open where the match is weak. Not all rows give a size; the values are once, few, many and, for expanded clones, a class.

DNA	CDR3	V	J	D	size
TGTGCCAGCAGCTTGGGCAGTGCAACTAATGAAAAACTGTTTTTT	CASSLGSATNEKLFF	TRBV7-9	TRBJ1-4	-	-
TGTGCCAGCAGCCAAGATCTAGCGGGAGAGACCCAGTACTTC	CASSQDLAGETQYF	TRBV4-2	TRBJ2-5	TRBD2	-
TGTGCCAGCCGGGATCTTTACGAGCAGTACTTC	CASRDLYEQYF	TRBV12-3/TRBV12-4	TRBJ2-7	-	-
TGTGCCAGCTCCAAGACAGAAACTAACTATGGCTACACCTTC	CASSKTETNYGYTF	TRBV18	TRBJ1-2	-	-
TGTGCCAGCAGTCATCAGACAGGCCCTAACAATCAGCCCCAGCATTTT	CASSHQTGPNNQPQHF	TRBV28	TRBJ1-5	-	-
TGTGCCAGCAGCCCTAGCGGATCCTACAATGAGCAGTTCTTC	CASSPSGSYNEQFF	TRBV28	TRBJ2-1	TRBD2	-
TGTGCCAGCAGTCCGGGGGGCAAAGATGAAAAACTGTTTTTT	CASSPGGKDEKLFF	TRBV28	TRBJ1-4	-	-
TGTGCCAGCACCAGGACAGGGGCAAGAGGCTACACCTTC	CASTRTGARGYTF	TRBV28	TRBJ1-2	TRBD1	-
TGTGCCGGCCAAAGGGACAGAAGTAGCAATCAGCCCCAGCATTTT	CAGQRDRSSNQPQHF	TRBV6-5	TRBJ1-5	TRBD1	-
TGTGCCAGCAGCAGGGGACAGGGAGGATTCCAGCCCCAGCATTTT	CASSRGQGGFQPQHF	TRBV7-9	TRBJ1-5	TRBD1	once
TGTGCCACCAGTGGACGGAGCTATGGCTACACCTTC	CATSGRSYGYTF	TRBV24-1	TRBJ1-2	-	-
TGTGCCAGCAGCCTCTCGGACATCTCCTACGAGCAGTACTTC	CASSLSDISYEQYF	TRBV5-6	TRBJ2-7	-	-
TGTGCCAGCAGCCCCTCACTGAACACCGGGGAGCTGTTTTTT	CASSPSLNTGELFF	TRBV2	TRBJ2-2	-	-
TGTGCCAGTAGTTCCCCGACAGGGAGAATCACCGGGGAGCTGTTTTTT	CASSSPTGRITGELFF	TRBV19	TRBJ2-2	TRBD1	-
TGTGCCAGCAGCCAAAGTGGGCCAGTCAGCAATCAGCCCCAGCATTTT	CASSQSGPVSNQPQHF	TRBV16	TRBJ1-5	-	-
TGTGCCAGCAGCTCCCGGGTTTCGAGCGGGGCCCAAAATGAGCAGTTCTTC	CASSSRVSSGAQNEQFF	TRBV7-2	TRBJ2-1	TRBD2	-
TGCGCCAGCAGTTTTGGACAGGGGGATCAGCCCCAGCATTTT	CASSFGQGDQPQHF	TRBV10-2	TRBJ1-5	TRBD1	once
TGCGCCAGCAGTTCCCTAGCGGGGGCCACAGATACGCAGTATTTT	CASSSLAGATDTQYF	TRBV5-1	TRBJ2-3	TRBD2	-
TGTGCCAGCATCGACCTAGCGGGGGGGCCGGACAATGAGCAGTTCTTC	CASIDLAGGPDNEQFF	TRBV3-1/TRBV3-2	TRBJ2-1	TRBD2	-
TGTGCCAGCAGCTTCGCGGGGGGGGACTATGGCTACACCTTC	CASSFAGGDYGYTF	TRBV7-9	TRBJ1-2	-	-
TGTGCCTGGAGTGTAGGGCAGGGAGGCTATGGCTACACCTTC	CAWSVGQGGYGYTF	TRBV30	TRBJ1-2	-	once
TGCGCCAGCAGCGTGGGCAACAGGGATGAGAGCGAGCAGTACTTC	CASSVGNRDESEQYF	TRBV5-1	TRBJ2-7	-	-
TGTGCCAGCAGCCGCGGGACTAGCGGCCTTAATGAGCAGTTCTTC	CASSRGTSGLNEQFF	TRBV7-7	TRBJ2-1	TRBD2	once
TGCGCCAGCAGTAGGATGGACTCGAACACTGAAGCTTTCTTT	CASSRMDSNTEAFF	TRBV5-1	TRBJ1-1	-	-
TGTGCCAGCAGGTCCAGGGGTGCGGCTTTCTTT	CASRSRGAAFF	TRBV12-3/TRBV12-4	TRBJ1-1	-	-
TGTGCCAGCTGGGGGGGAGGGTTCACTGAAGCTTTCTTT	CASWGGGFTEAFF	TRBV7-9	TRBJ1-1	-	-
TGTGCCAGCAGTGAAGGGATTGGGGAGAATGAGCAGTTCTTC	CASSEGIGENEQFF	TRBV6-1	TRBJ2-1	-	-
TGTGCCAGCAGCTTAAACGGGGGTAGCACTGAAGCTTTCTTT	CASSLNGGSTEAFF	TRBV7-3	TRBJ1-1	-	-
TGTGCCAGCAGCGAAACAGGGAGAGGAAACACCATATATTTT	CASSETGRGNTIYF	TRBV9	TRBJ1-3	-	-
TGTGCCAGTAGTATAGGCAGGGACACCGGGGAGCTGTTTTTT	CASSIGRDTGELFF	TRBV19	TRBJ2-2	-	-
TGTGCCACCGCGACTAGCGGGGGCGCAGATACGCAGTATTTT	CATATSGGADTQYF	TRBV28	TRBJ2-3	TRBD2	-
TGTGCCAGCAGTCCCCGACAGTTACTTAAGCAGTTCTTC	CASSPRQLLKQFF	TRBV27	TRBJ2-1	-	-
TGTGCCAGCAGTTACGGAGGGGAGAACACTGAAGCTTTCTTT	CASSYGGENTEAFF	TRBV6-5	TRBJ1-1	-	-
TGTGCCAGCAGCATACTCGAGGGGGGGCGAACCTACGAGCAGTACTTC	CASSILEGGRTYEQYF	TRBV11-2	TRBJ2-7	-	-
TGTGCCAGCAGACCGGGGAGGGGAACCGGGGAGCTGTTTTTT	CASRPGRGTGELFF	TRBV7-3	TRBJ2-2	TRBD2	-
TGTGCCAGCAGCTTTGCGATTGGGGCCAACTCCTACGAGCAGTACTTC	CASSFAIGANSYEQYF	TRBV7-8	TRBJ2-7	-	once
TGTGCCAGCAGTGAACTAGCGGGGGGGCCTGGTGAGCAGTTCTTC	CASSELAGGPGEQFF	TRBV6-1	TRBJ2-1	TRBD2	-
TGTGCCATCAGAGGGACAGGGGTAGGGCAGCCCCAGCATTTT	CAIRGTGVGQPQHF	TRBV10-3	TRBJ1-5	TRBD1	few
TGTGCCAGCAGCCCTATGGGCATAGCCAAAAACATTCAGTACTTC	CASSPMGIAKNIQYF	TRBV27	TRBJ2-4	-	-
TGTGCCACCAGCAGAAGAGTTTGGGGGCCTGGAAACACCATATATTTT	CATSRRVWGPGNTIYF	TRBV15	TRBJ1-3	-	-
TGTGCCAGCAGCCAAGAAGGTCGGGGGCTGGGACAGGACTTC	CASSQEGRGLGQDF	TRBV14	TRBJ2-5	TRBD1	-
TGTGCCAGTAGTGAAAAGCGGGGGATCGAGGTGCCCCAGCATTTT	CASSEKRGIEVPQHF	TRBV19	TRBJ1-5	-	-
TGTGCCAGTACCCCGGGAGTCGGGACAGAACCTGTAAAACTGTTTTTT	CASTPGVGTEPVKLFF	TRBV19	TRBJ1-4	TRBD1	-
TGCGCCAGCAGTGGACACGGTTCTTACGAGCAGTACTTC	CASSGHGSYEQYF	TRBV4-1	TRBJ2-7	-	-
TGTGCCAGCAGCACTCCCCAAGGAGGGAACAATGAGCAGTTCTTC	CASSTPQGGNNEQFF	TRBV13	TRBJ2-1	-	-
TGTGCCAGCAGCTTCTCGATGCAGGGGGCTAGAGTAGGAAACACCATATATTTT	CASSFSMQGARVGNTIYF	TRBV7-9	TRBJ1-3	TRBD1	-
TGTGCCAGCTCACCACCGTCGGGCAGGGGTCTCTCCTATGGCTACACCTTC	CASSPPSGRGLSYGYTF	TRBV18	TRBJ1-2	-	-
TGTGCCAGCAGCGTAGGAGGGACAGGTGATGGCTACACCTTC	CASSVGGTGDGYTF	TRBV9	TRBJ1-2	TRBD1	few
TGTGCCAGCAGCCAAGGGGAGTACAATGAGCAGTTCTTC	CASSQGEYNEQFF	TRBV3-1/TRBV3-2	TRBJ2-1	-	-
TGCGCCAGCAGTGAACAGGGGGCCACTGAAGCTTTCTTT	CASSEQGATEAFF	TRBV10-2	TRBJ1-1	TRBD1	-
TGTGCCAGCAGTCCCCAAAACCTCTACACAGATACGCAGTATTTT	CASSPQNLYTDTQYF	TRBV27	TRBJ2-3	-	-
TGTGCCAGCAGCCAATACGGACAGGGGGCTTCTTCACCCCTCCACTTT	CASSQYGQGASSPLHF	TRBV14	TRBJ1-6	TRBD1	-
TGTGCCAGCAGAGCCCAGGGGACAGGCAGCACTGAAGCTTTCTTT	CASRAQGTGSTEAFF	TRBV28	TRBJ1-1	TRBD1	-
TGTGCCAGCAGTCAACTTCGAGGGCACGAGCAGTACTTC	CASSQLRGHEQYF	TRBV3-1/TRBV3-2	TRBJ2-7	-	-
TGTGCCAGCAGCCCCCTGAGCGGGGATAGCAATCAGCCCCAGCATTTT	CASSPLSGDSNQPQHF	TRBV7-6	TRBJ1-5	-	-